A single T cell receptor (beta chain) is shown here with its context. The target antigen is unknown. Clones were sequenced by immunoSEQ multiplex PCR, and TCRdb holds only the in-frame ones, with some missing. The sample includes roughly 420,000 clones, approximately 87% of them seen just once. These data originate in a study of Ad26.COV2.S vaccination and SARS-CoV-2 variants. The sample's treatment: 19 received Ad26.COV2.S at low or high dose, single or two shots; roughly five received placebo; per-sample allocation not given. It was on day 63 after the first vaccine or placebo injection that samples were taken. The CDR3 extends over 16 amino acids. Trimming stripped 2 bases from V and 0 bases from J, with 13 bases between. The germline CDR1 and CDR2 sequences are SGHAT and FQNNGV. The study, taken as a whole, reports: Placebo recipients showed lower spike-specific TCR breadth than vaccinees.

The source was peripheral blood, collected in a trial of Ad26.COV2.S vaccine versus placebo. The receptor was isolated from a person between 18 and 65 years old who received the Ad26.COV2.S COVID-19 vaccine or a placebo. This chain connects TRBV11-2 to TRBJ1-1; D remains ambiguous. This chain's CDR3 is CASSLMPSAVNTEAFF. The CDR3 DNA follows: TGTGCCAGCAGCTTAATGCCCTCTGCGGTGAACACTGAAGCTTTCTTT.